Below, one TCR beta chain is given with its context. Its antigen is undetermined. CDR3 size: 16 residues. Germline V lookup: CDR1 SGHRS, CDR2 YFSETQ. Trimming removed 5 bases from V and 3 bases from J, with 21 bases in between. The PCR contained 60 Vbeta and 13 Jbeta primers. Here immunoSEQ multiplex PCR was the method, and the copy in TCRdb shows in-frame clones only, minus some. The sample has about 140,000 clones; 65% to 85% are singletons. The data derive from a study of cytomegalovirus exposure and HLA in healthy donors. The study's findings and limits: Later on, a genetic analysis was performed. It linked a missense variant in DCLRE1C with V- and J-gene trimming of TCR beta. In vitro, a few CMV-associated chains proved specific for CMV antigens.

The gene calls are TRBV5-1 and TRBJ2-7; D is uncertain. This receptor was identified in a male donor in good health and CMV-seronegative. Sequenced sample: PBMCs. CDR3 sequence: CASSPNAHLDSYEQYF. CDR3 sequence (DNA): TGCGCCAGCAGTCCCAATGCTCATTTAGATAGCTACGAGCAGTACTTC.